Listed below are T cell receptor beta chains from one sample, sequenced in a study of cytotoxic CD8 clonotypes in ibrutinib-treated CLL. Profiling relied on immunoSEQ multiplex PCR, and the TCRdb table lists in-frame clones only, not all of them. This table holds approximately 100,000 clones, roughly 80% found once. This specimen was PBMCs, taken after 24 months of ibrutinib treatment. These TCRs come from a human donor with chronic lymphocytic leukemia. Each CDR3 is given with its conserved first and last residue. A D gene is named only where the DNA matches it firmly. Clone size is stated in some rows and not others, as once, few, many or a class when expanded.

TRBJ1-6,TRBV27,-,-,CASSTDRPTTFSYNSPLHF,TGTGCCAGCAGTACGGACAGACCAACCACTTTCTCCTATAATTCACCCCTCCACTTT
TRBJ2-1,TRBV20-1,-,-,CSARQGSEQFF,TGCAGTGCTAGACAGGGGAGTGAGCAGTTCTTC
TRBJ2-1,TRBV29-1,-,-,CSEAGGPSSYNEQFF,TGCAGCGAGGCAGGAGGCCCTAGCTCCTACAATGAGCAGTTCTTC
TRBJ2-5,TRBV13,-,TRBD1,CASSRPRTGQETQYF,TGTGCCAGCAGCCGTCCTCGGACAGGGCAAGAGACCCAGTACTTC
TRBJ1-3,TRBV5-6,-,-,CASSLGTSGNTIYF,TGTGCCAGCAGCTTGGGTACCTCGGGGAACACCATATATTTT
TRBJ2-5,TRBV5-1,-,-,CASSRGDGETQYF,TGCGCCAGCAGCCGCGGGGACGGCGAGACCCAGTACTTC
TRBJ2-7,TRBV7-9,-,TRBD2,CASSLYIAGSSYEQYF,TGTGCCAGCAGCTTGTACATAGCGGGGAGCTCCTACGAGCAGTACTTC
TRBJ2-1,TRBV7-9,-,-,CASSLEAQYNEQFF,TGTGCCAGCAGCTTAGAGGCCCAGTACAATGAGCAGTTCTTC
TRBJ2-3,TRBV5-6,few,-,CASSLSLRTDTQYF,TGTGCCAGCAGCTTGAGCTTAAGGACAGATACGCAGTATTTT
TRBJ2-1,TRBV10-2,-,-,CASTTELYNEQFF,TGCGCCAGCACAACGGAACTTTACAATGAGCAGTTCTTC
TRBJ2-6,TRBV9,-,-,CASSTTGFGANVLTF,TGTGCCAGCAGCACCACAGGGTTTGGGGCCAACGTCCTGACTTTC
TRBJ1-5,TRBV6-6,once,-,CASSGSNQPQHF,TGTGCCAGCAGTGGGAGCAATCAGCCCCAGCATTTT
TRBJ2-7,TRBV10-3,-,TRBD2,CAISDPGTSSYEQYF,TGTGCCATCAGTGACCCCGGGACTAGCAGCTACGAGCAGTACTTC
TRBJ1-2,TRBV5-1,-,TRBD1,CASSFRQGVFSNYGYTF,TGCGCCAGCAGCTTTAGACAGGGGGTTTTTTCTAACTATGGCTACACCTTC
TRBJ2-7,TRBV7-9,many,-,CASSLTVGLTNEQYF,TGTGCCAGCAGCCTAACAGTTGGCCTTACTAACGAGCAGTACTTC
TRBJ2-1,TRBV7-9,-,TRBD2,CASSQGLAGSNEQFF,TGTGCCAGCAGCCAGGGACTAGCGGGATCAAATGAGCAGTTCTTC
TRBJ1-2,TRBV19,-,TRBD1,CASSIRQGDGYTF,TGTGCCAGTAGTATAAGACAGGGGGACGGCTACACCTTC
TRBJ2-5,TRBV11-1,many,TRBD2,CASSFPGGETQYF,TGTGCCAGCAGCTTCCCGGGGGGAGAGACCCAGTACTTC
TRBJ1-1,TRBV7-2,-,-,CASSLLGNTEAFF,TGTGCCAGCAGCTTATTGGGGAACACTGAAGCTTTCTTT
TRBJ1-5,TRBV12-5,-,-,CARRGDSNQPQHF,TGTGCTAGGCGTGGGGATAGCAATCAGCCCCAGCATTTT
TRBJ1-2,TRBV7-6,-,-,CASSILEDYGYTF,TGTGCCAGCAGCATCCTGGAGGACTATGGCTACACCTTC
TRBJ2-4,TRBV2,-,-,CASSDRRAENIQYF,TGTGCCAGCAGTGATCGGCGGGCGGAAAACATTCAGTACTTC
TRBJ1-1,TRBV5-1,-,TRBD1,CASSSRDSRNTEAFF,TGCGCCAGCAGCTCGAGGGACAGCCGGAACACTGAAGCTTTCTTT
TRBJ2-7,TRBV7-9,-,TRBD2,CASSLHGGVYEQYF,TGTGCCAGCAGCTTACACGGGGGGGTCTACGAGCAGTACTTC